Sequencing of this T cell receptor beta chain was carried out in a study of beta chain features in type 1 diabetes. With respect to this clone: What it binds is not known.

The authors reverse transcribed all of the isolated RNA, so sequencing captured expressed TCRB transcripts. TCRdb keeps only in-frame clones here, not all; method: immunoSEQ multiplex PCR. The table lists about 700,000 clones, about an eighth of them singletons. Overall study results and limits: Significant though moderate, a shortening of TCRB CDR3s appeared in all four CD4+ subsets of Type 1 diabetes patients. Within patients, naive, central memory and Treg TCRB repertoires seemed more similar than within healthy donors. Whatever favoring of shorter templates PCR might show would apply equally to patients and controls.

Germline V lookup: CDR1 KGHSH, CDR2 LQKENI. This CDR3 contains 13 residues. V was pared by 8 bases and J by 5 bases, with 16 bases between. CD45RO/CCR7/CD25/CD127/CD95/CD27 staining was used to isolate CD4+ naive, central memory, regulatory and stem cell-like memory cells by sorting. The sequence was obtained from a man aged 18 to 35 with type 1 diabetes. The chain joins TRBV18 to TRBJ2-7; unclear D gene. What was sequenced was naive CD4+ T cells from blood. The CDR3: CASLETLGNEQYF. CDR3 in DNA: TGTGCCAGCCTAGAGACCCTCGGCAACGAGCAGTACTTC.